This T cell receptor beta chain is from a study of CD8 T cells in Susac syndrome. With random hexamers, about 0.45 to 1 ug RNA was reverse transcribed. Amplification of TCR beta CDR3 used immunoSEQ multiplex PCR across 54 Vbeta and 13 Jbeta. Using its own MiXCR run on the immunoSEQ multiplex PCR reads, TCRdb lists one record per CDR3 protein. The sample comprises some 200,000 distinct CDR3 sequences, 95% of which are singletons, and around 0.099% rests with the top ten. The patients serving as multiple sclerosis controls were treatment-naive. They had stable or active relapsing-remitting disease and fulfilled revised McDonald criteria. Negative isolation yielded CD8+ and CD4+ T cells; FACS enriched TEMRA cells. Trimming removed 4 bases from V and 0 bases from J, with 10 bases in between. Germline loops: CDR1 LGHDT, CDR2 YNNKEL (reference sequence). This CDR3 has 14 amino acids.

Sample: CD4+ T cells from PBMCs. The origin of this receptor is a human donor with multiple sclerosis. The J gene is TRBJ2-7, the V gene TRBV3-1, with D hard to call. CDR3 region: CASSPPSASYEQYF. The CDR3 nucleotides read TGTGCCAGCAGCCCTCCGTCGGCCTCCTACGAGCAGTACTTC.